This TCR beta chain is from a study of T cell repertoires in cytomegalovirus infection (dated by TCRdb to the late 2010s). Concerning the study at large: The HLA type of each donor mattered for the analysis, because public TCR beta signatures pointed to carriage of CMV infection along with the matching HLA type.

These reads were obtained on an Illumina HiSeq 1500. Starting from the raw public reads, TCRdb applied fastp trimming at Q25, assembled clones with MiXCR and retained in-frame beta chains. Rows are combined by CDR3 protein, so each entry shows the most common genes and DNA. The sample table holds hundreds of thousands of distinct CDR3 sequences, of which roughly a sixth were seen once. Of the sample, 12% falls within the top ten clones. The sample holds many counts of this clonotype. The specificity of this receptor is unknown. No quality values exist for individual bases; no much larger clone is one base distant. The research as a whole found: Cumulative frequency of public TCR beta family members discriminated carriers of CMV infection plus the relevant HLA type in this cohort and an independent 352-donor cohort. The ex vivo response was dominated by HLA-C-restricted CMV-specific TCR beta clonotypes, which also provided the single most frequent clonotype in two of eight donors.

This TCR was sampled from a human donor in good health (CMV status not recorded). Some clones in this sample may be carry-over from other donors' samples. Source material: PBMCs.

The CDR3: CASSHSGQPQHF. The DNA sequence is TGTGCCAGCAGCCATTCGGGGCAGCCCCAGCATTTT. The rearranged segments are TRBV7-2 and TRBJ1-5; the D gene cannot be resolved reliably. The CDR3 runs 12 amino acids, cysteine and phenylalanine included. Only the CDR3 DNA is retained, 36 bases long and in frame from the first base. The germline V gene supplies CDR1 SGHTA and CDR2 FQGNSA. V and J are truncated by 5 bases and 7 bases respectively, leaving an intervening sequence of 9 bases.